This T cell receptor beta chain was observed in a study of cytomegalovirus exposure and HLA in healthy donors. Regarding the study as a whole: In vitro testing confirmed a few CMV-associated chains as specific for CMV antigens.

Per the germline V gene, CDR1 is SGHTS and CDR2 is YDEGEE. V lost 3 bases, J lost 3 bases, and 19 bases lay in between. There are 16 residues in the CDR3. In the PCR, 60 Vbeta and 13 Jbeta primers were used. The table came from immunoSEQ multiplex PCR; TCRdb's copy has only in-frame clones and leaves some out. This table holds some 130,000 clones, roughly four fifths found once. Details on this clone: The antigen remains unidentified.

Sequences were obtained from PBMCs. The receptor's source is a male donor in good health and CMV-seropositive. The V gene is TRBV5-8, the J gene TRBJ2-7; a weak D match, TRBD1 (6 bases). CDR3 loop: CASSSDSLNYHYEQYF. The CDR3 DNA reads as TGTGCCAGCAGCTCGGACAGTTTAAACTACCACTACGAGCAGTACTTC.